One and the same sample provided the 29 T cell receptor beta chains below, sequenced in a study of blood T cells in healthy people across ages. Combining a sample-barcoded 5' primer with a J-beta primer mix, a second PCR ran for roughly 6 to 11 cycles. TCRdb independently ran MiXCR on the 5' RACE reads; one entry per CDR3 protein. The repertoire holds 1.5 million to 2 million distinct CDR3 sequences, with 25% to 30% as singletons. What was sequenced was blood. These receptor sequences come from a woman between 25 and 40 years old in good health.

This clonotype was seen at least ten times. This chain connects TRBV29-1 to TRBJ2-7; tentatively, D is TRBD2 (5 bases). Germline CDR1 SQVTM, CDR2 ANQGSEA. This CDR3 is built from 11 residues. V was trimmed by 5 bases and J by 4 bases, leaving 9 bases between them. CDR3 sequence: CSVRGGYEQYF. CDR3 nucleotides: TGCAGCGTTCGGGGTGGTTACGAGCAGTACTTC.

There are a few counts of this clonotype. The J gene is TRBJ2-5, the V gene TRBV20-1; maybe TRBD2 (5 bases). Per the germline V gene, CDR1 is DFQATT and CDR2 is SNEGSKA (reference sequence). The CDR3 has 14 residues. V was pared by 2 bases and J by 1 base, with 11 bases between. The CDR3 coding sequence is TGCAGTGCTAGACCCTCCCGGGGCCAAGAGACCCAGTACTTC. This sequence encodes CSARPSRGQETQYF.

This clonotype was picked up a small number of times. The chain uses TRBV5-1 and TRBJ1-4; 8 positions match TRBD1. Germline CDR1 and CDR2: SGHRS and YFSETQ. The CDR3 loop spans 15 amino acids. The ends lost 4 bases at V and 3 bases at J; junction bases unmatched: 5. This CDR3 reads CASSIQGASNEKLFF. The CDR3 nucleotides are TGCGCCAGCAGCATTCAGGGGGCTTCTAATGAAAAACTGTTTTTT.

To note about this clonotype: A much larger clone sits a single nucleotide away, making a read error possible. V gene TRBV7-2 combines with J gene TRBJ2-3; D unresolved. This CDR3 contains 15 residues. The germline CDR1 and CDR2 sequences are SGHTA and FQGNSA. This chain's CDR3 is CASSDSGPRTDAQYF. CDR3 coding DNA: TGTGCCAGCAGTGATTCCGGGCCCCGCACAGATGCGCAGTATTTT.

With regard to this clonotype: A read error may be the cause here, since a much bigger clone is one base away. The chain couples TRBV20-1 to TRBJ2-1, with TRBD2 matching over 11 bases. Germline CDR1 reads DFQATT; CDR2 reads SNEGSKA (reference sequence). There are 14 residues in the CDR3. Here the CDR3 DNA reads TGCAGTACCATGCCGGGACTAGCGGACAATGGGCAGTTCTTC. This codes for CSTMPGLADNGQFF.

J is TRBJ1-4 and V is TRBV20-1; 8 positions match TRBD1. Germline lookup yields CDR1 DFQATT and CDR2 SNEGSKA (reference sequence). The CDR3 sequence is 16 residues long. The V segment lost 0 bases and the J segment 7 bases; nucleotides outside the gene matches: 10. In DNA, the CDR3 is TGCAGTGCTAGAGAGGCCAGTCAGGGGGCGGGTGAAAAACTGTTTTTT. This sequence encodes CSAREASQGAGEKLFF.

For this clonotype: A much larger clone is a single base away; this may be a read error. The chain recombines TRBV29-1 with TRBJ2-4; 8 nucleotides agree with TRBD1. The J call may be in error: the DNA end matches TRBJ2-5 better. The CDR3 is made up of 13 amino acids. The germline V gene has CDR1 SQVTM and CDR2 ANQGSEA. The CDR3 sequence is CSVNSRQGKTQYF. The CDR3 nucleotides read TGCAGCGTTAACTCGAGACAGGGGAAGACCCAGTACTTC.

Concerning this clonotype: A read error may explain this, as a much larger clone is one base away. The DNA for the CDR3 is TGCAGCGCGGCAGGGGATCAAGAGGCCCAGTACTTC. Translated, it gives CSAAGDQEAQYF. This chain uses TRBV29-1 with TRBJ2-5, with D possibly matching TRBD1 (6 bases). Germline CDR1 and CDR2: SQVTM and ANQGSEA. The CDR3 totals 12 residues. The whole variable domain, remainder taken from reference TRBV29-1 and TRBJ2-5, is SAVISQKPSRDICQRGTSLTIQCQVDSQVTMMFWYRQQPGQSLTLIATANQGSEATYESGFVIDKFPISRPNLTFSTLTVSNMSPEDSSIYLCSAAGDQEAQYFGPGTRLLVL.

This clonotype was observed at least ten times. The V call is TRBV10-3, the J call TRBJ2-4; TRBD1 aligns across 8 bases. Germline-derived CDR1 and CDR2 are ENHRY and SYGVKD. The CDR3 has 15 residues. Trimming at V came to 10 bases and at J to 6 bases, leaving 14 bases not matched to a gene. Here the CDR3 reads CATSATGEVVNIQYF. CDR3 coding DNA: TGTGCCACCTCGGCGACAGGGGAGGTGGTAAACATTCAGTACTTC.

This clonotype was picked up a small number of times. This chain joins TRBV6-1 and TRBJ2-5; 12 bases agree with TRBD2. The CDR3 spans 20 residues. Trimming at V came to 8 bases and at J to 5 bases, leaving 24 bases not matched to a gene. Germline loops: CDR1 MNHNS, CDR2 SASEGT. The CDR3 DNA follows: TGTGCCAGCGCTGGGGGCGCGCTAGCGGGAGGGGGAAATTCTCTGGAGACCCAGTACTTC. This gives the protein CASAGGALAGGGNSLETQYF.

This clonotype was counted many times. The chain couples TRBV15 to TRBJ2-7; 8 bases align to TRBD2. The trim removed 0 bases at V and 6 bases at J, leaving 10 bases unmatched. This CDR3 spans 16 amino acids. CDR1 is LNHNV and CDR2 is YYDKDF in the germline V gene (reference sequence). CDR3 protein: CATSRDIAGLKVEQYF. As DNA, the CDR3 is TGTGCCACCAGCAGAGATATAGCGGGACTAAAAGTCGAGCAGTACTTC.

This chain uses TRBV24-1 with TRBJ2-3; the D gene is possibly TRBD2 (7 bases). V lost 5 bases, J lost 3 bases, and 11 bases lay in between. Germline CDR1 reads KGHDR; CDR2 reads SFDVKD. The CDR3 covers 14 residues. The CDR3 sequence: CATSVRGATDTQYF. The CDR3 coding sequence is TGTGCCACCAGTGTTCGGGGGGCGACAGATACGCAGTATTTT.

This clonotype was picked up one time. Mismatch with germline at one junction end may stem from a read error. The chain joins TRBV7-9 to TRBJ2-3, with D possibly being TRBD2 (6 bases). The CDR3 consists of 15 residues. In germline, CDR1 is SEHNR, CDR2 FQNEAQ (reference sequence). The CDR3 region is CSSSPGGASTDTQYF. CDR3 DNA: TGTTCCAGCAGCCCCGGGGGAGCTAGCACAGATACGCAGTATTTT.

This sequence joins TRBV3-1 and TRBJ2-3; the D gene is possibly TRBD2 (6 bases). This CDR3 comprises 15 residues. CDR1 and CDR2 from the germline V gene are LGHDT and YNNKEL (reference sequence). The V end was cut by 7 bases, the J end by 0 bases, with 14 bases between. This CDR3 is CASTPPGVSTDTQYF. The CDR3 region has the DNA TGTGCCAGCACCCCACCGGGGGTTAGCACAGATACGCAGTATTTT.

This clonotype was counted between two and nine times. The chain combines TRBV27 with TRBJ2-7; 7 nucleotides match TRBD2. The length of the CDR3 is 15 residues. V was pared by 4 bases and J by 4 bases, with 10 bases of the junction left unmatched. Per germline, CDR1 MNHEY and CDR2 SMNVEV (reference sequence). CDR3 region: CASSSGGGFPYEQYF. The CDR3 nucleotides are TGTGCCAGCAGTTCCGGCGGGGGTTTCCCTTACGAGCAGTACTTC.

The chain carries TRBV9 and TRBJ2-1; D may correspond to TRBD1 or TRBD2 (5 bases each). The V end lost 3 bases, the J end lost 2 bases, and 12 bases lay between the germline ends. The CDR3 runs 15 residues. From germline, CDR1 is SGDLS and CDR2 YYNGEE. The CDR3 sequence is CASSAPGTAYNEQFF. In nucleotides, the CDR3 is TGTGCCAGCAGCGCACCCGGGACGGCCTACAATGAGCAGTTCTTC.

V gene TRBV6-5 combines with J gene TRBJ1-3, with TRBD1 as a possible D gene (5 bases). CDR3 length: 16 residues. V was pared by 4 bases and J by 0 bases, with 13 bases between. CDR1 and CDR2 (germline): MNHEY, SVGAGI. CDR3 DNA: TGTGCCAGCAGTTTCGGGACGGGTATCTCTGGAAACACCATATATTTT. It specifies CASSFGTGISGNTIYF.

This chain links TRBV27 with TRBJ2-3; D tentatively fits TRBD1 or TRBD2 (7 bases each). Trimming left V 8 bases short and J 4 bases short, with 13 bases between. Germline CDR1 and CDR2: MNHEY and SMNVEV (reference sequence). The CDR3 totals 13 residues. CDR3 DNA: TGTGCCAGCGCCCAGGGGGGGGCAGATACGCAGTATTTT. It translates to CASAQGGADTQYF.

The genes are TRBV6-1 and TRBJ2-2; no clear D gene. The CDR3 runs 14 residues. CDR1 and CDR2 from the germline V gene are MNHNS and SASEGT. The V end lost 1 base, the J end lost 1 base, and 4 bases lay between the germline ends. The CDR3: CASSEVKNTGELFF. DNA for the CDR3: TGTGCCAGCAGTGAAGTAAAGAACACCGGGGAGCTGTTTTTT.

This clonotype was counted ten times or more. The V call is TRBV7-2, the J call TRBJ2-3; D remains unclear. V lost 4 bases and J 0 bases, leaving 8 bases between the germline ends. This CDR3 comprises 14 residues. Germline V gives CDR1 SGHTA, CDR2 FQGNSA. The CDR3 DNA reads TGTGCCAGCAGCTCGGGTCCAAGCACAGATACGCAGTATTTT. Its translation is CASSSGPSTDTQYF.

Worth noting for this clonotype: Possible read error: a much larger clone is one base away. The genes are TRBV6-5 and TRBJ2-1; tentative D call: TRBD1 (7 bases). Germline V gives CDR1 MNHEY, CDR2 SVGAGI. The CDR3 is made up of 13 amino acids. The V end lost 2 bases, the J end lost 9 bases, and 11 bases lay between the germline ends. The CDR3 DNA reads TGTGCCAGCAGTTACGGAGGGGGCAGTGAGCAGTTCTTC. It yields the protein CASSYGGGSEQFF.

As concerns this clonotype: A junction boundary mismatches the germline segment, possibly from a read error. V gene TRBV7-7 combines with J gene TRBJ2-1; maybe TRBD1 (6 bases). CDR1 is SSHAT, CDR2 FNYEAQ, per germline (reference sequence). The CDR3 loop spans 12 amino acids. For the CDR3, the DNA is TGTGTCAGCTCTAGGTTAGGGGGTGAGCAGTTCTTC. It translates to CVSSRLGGEQFF.

This clonotype was seen ten or more times. V gene TRBV5-5 combines with J gene TRBJ1-2; 7 positions match TRBD1. Germline V gene sequence: CDR1 SGHKS, CDR2 YYEKEE (reference sequence). The V and J ends lost 4 bases and 7 bases, in that order; junction bases with no gene match: 10. This CDR3 spans 14 amino acids. The CDR3 loop is CASSHYTGDRGYTF. The CDR3 region has the DNA TGTGCCAGCAGCCACTATACAGGGGACCGTGGCTACACCTTC.

This clonotype was detected ten times or more. The rearrangement joins TRBV5-1 to TRBJ1-1, with TRBD1 matching 7 bases. The CDR3 totals 14 residues. The V gene's germline CDR1 is SGHRS and CDR2 YFSETQ. The J segment lost 1 base and the V segment lost 4 bases, leaving 4 bases of the junction unmatched. The DNA for the CDR3 is TGCGCCAGCAGCATGGGACAGCCGAACACTGAAGCTTTCTTT. It translates to CASSMGQPNTEAFF.

The table lists this clonotype with a few counts. This chain joins TRBV7-2 and TRBJ1-1, with unresolved D. CDR1 and CDR2 from the germline V gene are SGHTA and FQGNSA. Deletions cut 2 bases from V and 8 bases from J, with 15 bases between. This CDR3 has 14 residues. CDR3 sequence (DNA): TGTGCCAGCAGCTTAACTAGTCTTAGAACGGAAGCTTTCTTT. This codes for CASSLTSLRTEAFF.

This clonotype appeared many times. The V and J genes are TRBV10-1 and TRBJ2-6, with D perhaps being TRBD1 or TRBD2 (5 bases each). CDR1 is WNHNN and CDR2 is SYGVQD in the germline V gene (reference sequence). The CDR3 totals 16 residues. Deletions cut 8 bases from V and 0 bases from J, with 14 bases between. The CDR3, as DNA: TGCGCCAGCCCACCGGGACGGGGCTCTGGGGCCAACGTCCTGACTTTC. Residues: CASPPGRGSGANVLTF.

There are a few counts of this clonotype. A read error may explain this, as a much larger clone is one base away. DNA for the CDR3: TGTGCCAGCAGCACGGGACTAGGGGAGACCCAGTACTTC. As protein: CASSTGLGETQYF. The chain links TRBV7-3 to TRBJ2-5, with 8 nucleotides matching TRBD2. There are 13 residues in the CDR3. CDR1 and CDR2 from the germline V gene are SGHTA and FQGTGA. The junction had 4 bases not matched to a gene; V was cut back by 5 bases and J by 5 bases.

A few counts support this clonotype. The chain couples TRBV12-3 or TRBV12-4 to TRBJ2-1, with 8 bases matching TRBD2. This CDR3 region has 18 residues. V gave up 3 bases and J gave up 8 bases; unmatched junction bases: 18. The CDR3 reads CASSFRGGGAGAVDEQFF. CDR3 coding DNA: TGTGCCAGCAGTTTCAGAGGGGGTGGAGCGGGGGCGGTGGATGAGCAGTTCTTC.

Comments on this clonotype: A read error is possible here, since a much larger clone lies one base away. The chain couples TRBV29-1 to TRBJ1-2; D remains ambiguous. V was cut by 6 bases and J by 4 bases, with 15 bases left in between. Looked up from germline, CDR1 is SQVTM and CDR2 is ANQGSEA. The CDR3 covers 13 residues. CDR3 nucleotides: TGCAGCGTGGACCCCGTGACACCCTATGGCTACACCTTC. Translating it yields CSVDPVTPYGYTF. The variable domain in full, completed from reference TRBV29-1 and TRBJ1-2, reads SAVISQKPSRDICQRGTSLTIQCQVDSQVTMMFWYRQQPGQSLTLIATANQGSEATYESGFVIDKFPISRPNLTFSTLTVSNMSPEDSSIYLCSVDPVTPYGYTFGSGTRLTVV.